Reported below is one T cell receptor (beta chain). The antigen is unknown. Other DNA sequences of this sample code for an identical CDR3. This entry is derived from a study of shared clonotypes between healthy human individuals. Overall study context: The study enrolled a couple of women and three men aged 18 to 49.

Study outcomes and limitations: Memory subsets generally showed smaller estimated richness than naive subsets did.

Original analysis: As immunoSEQ supplied junction-only sequences (without quality scores), filtering differed. Method: immunoSEQ multiplex PCR; TCRdb's copy keeps in-frame clones and lacks some. V, J and clone size are those of that table, while D and trimming were read from the DNA. The sample has about 360,000 clones, around four fifths seen once; the top ten hold 8.5% to 12%. CDR1 and CDR2 from the germline V gene are SGHTA and FQGNSA. The CDR3 runs to 15 residues. V trimming: 5 bases; J trimming: 0 bases; junction bases outside the gene matches: 2. This TCR was recovered from a young man in good health. J is TRBJ1-5 and V is TRBV7-2; 9 nucleotides line up with TRBD1. Sequencing was performed on memory CD4+ T cells sorted from blood. The subset: CD45RA-negative fraction. Here the CDR3 DNA reads TGTGCCAGCAGCCGGGACAGGGTTAGCAATCAGCCCCAGCATTTT. Amino acid sequence: CASSRDRVSNQPQHF.